These 21 T cell receptor beta chains originate from one sample sequenced in a study of cytomegalovirus exposure and HLA in healthy donors. Use of 60 Vbeta and 13 Jbeta primers characterized the PCR. Sequencing was performed with immunoSEQ multiplex PCR; in TCRdb, only in-frame clones are kept and a portion is missing. This sample has some 110,000 clones, with over 8% found just once. The sample was PBMCs. Receptors were obtained from a man younger than 40 in good health and CMV-seronegative.

The V call is TRBV5-1, the J call TRBJ2-6; TRBD1 matches 7 bases. V lost 5 bases and J lost 1; bases outside the gene matches: 12. The CDR3 spans 18 residues. Per germline, CDR1 SGHRS and CDR2 YFSETQ. CDR3 amino acids: CASSPLPGQRSGANVLTF. CDR3 nucleotide sequence: TGCGCCAGCAGTCCGCTCCCGGGACAGAGATCTGGGGCCAACGTCCTGACTTTC.

Only a few counts were recorded for this clone. The V call is TRBV12-5, the J call TRBJ2-2, with TRBD1 identical over 10 bases. The V gene end was trimmed by 1 base and the J gene end by 7 bases; junction bases not matched to a gene: 3. The CDR3 has 15 amino acids. In germline, CDR1 is LGHNT, CDR2 FRNRAP. CDR3 loop: CASGLGQGAFGELFF. The CDR3 bases are TGTGCTAGTGGTTTGGGACAGGGGGCTTTCGGGGAGCTGTTTTTT.

The sample holds a few counts of this clone. The chain has TRBV5-6 and TRBJ2-7, with unresolved D. The CDR3 extends over 14 amino acids. Trimming took off 4 bases at V and 4 bases at J, with 15 bases between the two ends. CDR1 SGHDT and CDR2 YYEEEE come from the germline V gene. The CDR3 sequence: CASSHSGIVYEQYF. Here the CDR3 DNA reads TGTGCCAGCAGCCACAGTGGAATAGTTTACGAGCAGTACTTC. Full variable domain (missing parts from reference TRBV5-6 and TRBJ2-7): DAGVTQSPTHLIKTRGQQVTLRCSPKSGHDTVSWYQQALGQGPQFIFQYYEEEERQRGNFPDRFSGHQFPNYSSELNVNALLLGDSALYLCASSHSGIVYEQYFGPGTRLTVT.

CDR3: CASSPLAGVIGELFF. CDR3 nucleotide sequence: TGTGCCAGCAGCCCACTAGCGGGGGTGATCGGGGAGCTGTTTTTT. The chain recombines TRBV9 with TRBJ2-2, with 11 bases matching TRBD2. Germline V gene data show CDR1 as SGDLS and CDR2 as YYNGEE. CDR3 length equals 15 residues. V lost 4 bases, J lost 7 bases, and 6 bases stayed unmatched.

This clone was picked up a small number of times. The chain joins TRBV30 to TRBJ1-2, with TRBD1 matching 7 bases. The CDR3 is 12 residues long. Trimming at V came to 2 bases and at J to 6 bases, leaving 3 bases not matched to a gene. From germline, CDR1 is GTSNPN and CDR2 SVGIG (reference sequence). The CDR3 loop is CAWSRGGDGYTF. The CDR3 nucleotides are TGTGCCTGGAGTAGAGGGGGCGATGGCTACACCTTC.

The V gene is TRBV19, the J gene TRBJ2-2; 8 positions match TRBD2. The junction had 9 bases not matched to a gene; V was cut back by 4 bases and J by 5 bases. CDR1 LNHDA and CDR2 SQIVND come from the germline V gene (reference sequence). This CDR3 comprises 16 residues. DNA for the CDR3: TGTGCCAGTAGTACTTTTGCGGGAGGTTCTACCGGGGAGCTGTTTTTT. It yields the protein CASSTFAGGSTGELFF.

The sample holds a few counts of this clone. The chain uses TRBV5-8 and TRBJ1-2, with unresolved D. The length of the CDR3 is 13 residues. Germline CDR1 and CDR2: SGHTS and YDEGEE. The V gene lost 4 bases and the J gene lost 4 bases, with 11 bases spanning the gap. The CDR3 protein is CASSAGVIYGYTF. The CDR3 DNA follows: TGTGCCAGCAGCGCCGGGGTGATCTATGGCTACACCTTC.

The J gene is TRBJ2-1, the V gene TRBV9, with TRBD1 identical over 9 bases. CDR3 size: 16 residues. Germline V gene sequence: CDR1 SGDLS, CDR2 YYNGEE. V shed 2 bases and J 4 bases; nucleotides not matched to a gene: 7. CDR3 sequence reads: CASSVGTGSEYNEQFF. The CDR3 DNA is TGTGCCAGCAGCGTGGGGACAGGGTCGGAGTACAATGAGCAGTTCTTC.

This chain joins TRBV7-2 and TRBJ2-7; D uncertain. The V end was cut by 2 bases, the J end by 4 bases, with 6 bases between. The CDR3 extends over 12 amino acids. Germline CDR1 reads SGHTA; CDR2 reads FQGNSA. The CDR3 DNA reads TGTGCCAGCAGCTTAACATCTTACGAGCAGTACTTC. This gives the protein CASSLTSYEQYF.

This clone was seen a few times. The CDR3 spells CAWLAATNTGELFF. The DNA of the CDR3 is TGTGCCTGGCTAGCGGCGACGAACACCGGGGAGCTGTTTTTT. V and J are TRBV30 and TRBJ2-2; the match to TRBD2 covers 7 bases. The CDR3 loop spans 14 amino acids. CDR1 and CDR2 (germline): GTSNPN, SVGIG (reference sequence). Unmatched junction bases numbered 3, after V lost 5 bases and J lost 0 bases.

In its sample, this clone was seen a few times. The genes are TRBV27 and TRBJ2-7; 15 bases line up with TRBD2. CDR1 is MNHEY, CDR2 SMNVEV, per germline (reference sequence). The CDR3 has 18 residues. The V and J ends lost 7 bases and 3 bases, in that order; junction bases with no gene match: 13. DNA of the CDR3: TGTGCCAGCATGAGACTGGGACTAGCGGGAGGAAAAGGCTACGAGCAGTACTTC. This codes for CASMRLGLAGGKGYEQYF.

This clone showed up just a few times. This rearrangement joins TRBV9 to TRBJ2-1; 9 bases fit TRBD1. Per the germline V gene, CDR1 is SGDLS and CDR2 is YYNGEE. The CDR3 loop spans 13 amino acids. Trimming at V came to 5 bases and at J to 9 bases, leaving 6 bases not matched to a gene. CDR3 in amino acids: CASRPTTGGEQFF. The CDR3 nucleotides are TGTGCCAGCAGACCTACGACAGGGGGTGAGCAGTTCTTC.

This chain connects TRBV5-1 to TRBJ2-5, with D perhaps TRBD1 (6 bases). The length of the CDR3 is 14 residues. CDR1 is SGHRS, CDR2 YFSETQ, per germline. The V end was cut by 4 bases, the J end by 1 base, with 11 bases between. The CDR3 loop reads CASSTTGSQETQYF. CDR3 in DNA: TGCGCCAGCAGCACTACAGGGAGCCAAGAGACCCAGTACTTC.

This clone was recorded a few times. The V and J genes are TRBV30 and TRBJ1-5, with a weak D call TRBD1 (5 bases). This CDR3 has 14 residues. Germline V lookup: CDR1 GTSNPN, CDR2 SVGIG (reference sequence). V was trimmed by 4 bases and J by 3 bases, leaving 13 bases between them. This chain's CDR3 is CAWTYRDSNQPQHF. CDR3 sequence (DNA): TGTGCCTGGACCTACCGGGACTCCAATCAGCCCCAGCATTTT.

This clone has a handful of counts. The V gene is TRBV7-2, the J gene TRBJ2-1; D may be TRBD2 (6 bases). The V end lost 5 bases, the J end lost 9 bases, and 11 bases lay between the germline ends. The CDR3 contains 12 residues. CDR1 SGHTA and CDR2 FQGNSA come from the germline V gene. For the CDR3, the DNA is TGTGCCAGCAGCGTTTCAGCGGGTGAGCAGTTCTTC. The encoded protein is CASSVSAGEQFF.

This clone was counted a few times. The chain carries TRBV5-6 and TRBJ2-7, with 8 bases fitting TRBD1. CDR1 is SGHDT, CDR2 YYEEEE, per germline. This CDR3 has 12 residues. J was trimmed by 3 bases and V by 4 bases; bases with no gene match: 0. CDR3 sequence (DNA): TGTGCCAGCAGCGGGACAGGCTACGAGCAGTACTTC. Translating gives CASSGTGYEQYF.

This clone has just a few counts. CDR3 sequence reads: CASSQTYSNQPQHF. The CDR3, as DNA: TGCGCCAGCAGCCAAACCTATAGCAATCAGCCCCAGCATTTT. This chain uses TRBV4-3 with TRBJ1-5; no reliable D call. Trimming cost V 2 bases and J 0 bases, with 5 bases left between them. This CDR3 is 14 amino acids long. Germline CDR1 LGHNA, CDR2 YSLEER.

This clone was seen only a few times. The chain recombines TRBV15 with TRBJ2-1; 12 nucleotides agree with TRBD1. After removal of 8 bases from V and 9 bases from J, the junction contained 8 bases not matched to a gene. The CDR3 loop spans 14 amino acids. In germline, CDR1 is LNHNV, CDR2 YYDKDF (reference sequence). The CDR3 bases are TGTGCCACCGCCGGGACAGGGGGCTTGGGTGAGCAGTTCTTC. It specifies CATAGTGGLGEQFF.

The sample holds a few counts of this clone. The V call is TRBV10-3, the J call TRBJ2-7; 9 positions match TRBD1. CDR3 length: 17 amino acids. Trimming cost V 7 bases and J 0 bases; bases outside gene matches: 13. Germline V gene lookup returns CDR1 ENHRY and CDR2 SYGVKD. The CDR3 nucleotides read TGTGCCATCATGGGGACAGGGTCACACACTAGCTCCTACGAGCAGTACTTC. Residues: CAIMGTGSHTSSYEQYF.

The genes are TRBV4-2 and TRBJ2-7; TRBD1 aligns across 10 bases. V lost 2 bases to trimming and J lost 4 bases; unmatched junction nucleotides: 8. Germline CDR1 LGHNA, CDR2 YNFKEQ. This CDR3 spans 16 amino acids. The CDR3 sequence: CASSQQAGTGDYEQYF. In DNA form, the CDR3 reads TGTGCCAGCAGCCAACAAGCCGGGACAGGGGATTACGAGCAGTACTTC.

The genes are TRBV6-1 and TRBJ2-7; 8 bases map to TRBD1. V shed 0 bases, J shed 4 bases, and the junction held 8 bases outside the gene matches. Germline CDR1 is MNHNS and CDR2 is SASEGT. This CDR3 has 16 amino acids. In DNA form, the CDR3 reads TGTGCCAGCAGTGAAGCGAGAGGGACAGGCTCTTACGAGCAGTACTTC. It translates to CASSEARGTGSYEQYF.